The 15 T cell receptor beta chains in this list originate from one sample, sequenced in a study of shared clonotypes between healthy human individuals. TCRdb keeps only in-frame clones here, not all; method: immunoSEQ multiplex PCR. Counted here are over a million clones, around three quarters occurring once; the ten biggest clones make up more than 0.55%. Sequencing was carried out using memory CD4+ T cells from PBMCs. Subset denoted: CD45RA-negative fraction. These receptors were obtained from a man aged 18-30 years in good health. Some clones in this sample may be carry-over from other donors' samples.

The chain links TRBV10-3 to TRBJ2-1, with 13 bases lining up with TRBD2. The CDR3 consists of 17 residues. CDR1 and CDR2 (germline): ENHRY, SYGVKD. J gave up 6 bases and V 7 bases, and 12 bases lay outside the gene matches. CDR3 nucleotide sequence: TGTGCCATCACCTCCCCTGGACTAGCGGGAGTGCCCAATGAGCAGTTCTTC. Its protein product is CAITSPGLAGVPNEQFF.

This chain joins TRBV5-1 and TRBJ2-5, with D tentatively TRBD1 (5 bases). Germline values: CDR1 SGHRS, CDR2 YFSETQ. There are 13 residues in the CDR3. V was pared by 7 bases and J by 2 bases, with 12 bases between. The CDR3 DNA is TGCGCCAGCCAGGGCCTTGGGCAAGAGACCCAGTACTTC. Amino acid sequence: CASQGLGQETQYF.

This clone was counted at least ten times. The same CDR3 also results from other DNA sequences found in this sample. The chain has TRBV18 and TRBJ1-2; D gene uncertain. This CDR3 comprises 13 residues. Germline V gene sequence: CDR1 KGHSH, CDR2 LQKENI. V lost 2 bases and J lost 2, with 6 bases in between. The CDR3 spells CASSPSWNYGYTF. Written as DNA, the CDR3 is TGTGCCAGCTCACCATCCTGGAACTATGGCTACACCTTC. Supplemented by reference TRBV18 and TRBJ1-2, the full variable domain reads NAGVMQNPRHLVRRRGQEARLRCSPMKGHSHVYWYRQLPEEGLKFMVYLQKENIIDESGMPKERFSAEFPKEGPSILRIQQVVRGDSAAYFCASSPSWNYGYTFGSGTRLTVV.

On this clone: The sample holds other DNA sequences that translate to the same CDR3. CDR3 nucleotide sequence: TGTGCCAGCTCACCAGGACAGAATCAGCCCCAGCATTTT. Its translation: CASSPGQNQPQHF. This rearrangement joins TRBV18 to TRBJ1-5; weak D call: TRBD1 (6 bases). This CDR3 has 13 amino acids. The germline V gene has CDR1 KGHSH and CDR2 LQKENI. Between the trimmed V and J ends, which lost 2 bases and 4 bases, there was a span of 6 bases. Full variable domain (outside the CDR3, taken from reference TRBV18 and TRBJ1-5): NAGVMQNPRHLVRRRGQEARLRCSPMKGHSHVYWYRQLPEEGLKFMVYLQKENIIDESGMPKERFSAEFPKEGPSILRIQQVVRGDSAAYFCASSPGQNQPQHFGDGTRLSIL.

This chain joins TRBV27 and TRBJ2-1, with D hard to call. V was shortened by 4 bases and J by 9 bases, with 13 bases between the two germline ends. The length of the CDR3 is 13 residues. CDR1 is MNHEY, CDR2 SMNVEV, per germline (reference sequence). The CDR3 DNA reads TGTGCCAGCAGTTCTGCAAAAACGGTTGAGCAGTTCTTC. Protein product: CASSSAKTVEQFF.

The chain combines TRBV18 with TRBJ2-1; D possibly uses TRBD1 or TRBD2 (6 bases each). From germline, CDR1 is KGHSH and CDR2 LQKENI. The germline V and J ends were trimmed by 4 bases and 8 bases, with 12 bases remaining between them. The CDR3 has 13 residues. The CDR3 DNA reads TGTGCCAGCTCACTGTATAGGGGGGATGAGCAGTTCTTC. It encodes CASSLYRGDEQFF.

The chain carries TRBV7-6 and TRBJ2-2, with 10 bases lining up with TRBD1. V trimming: 5 bases; J trimming: 2 bases; junction bases outside the gene matches: 2. The germline V gene has CDR1 SGHVS and CDR2 FNYEAQ. The CDR3 consists of 15 residues. The CDR3 nucleotides read TGTGCCAGCAGCCCGACAGGGGGCAACACCGGGGAGCTGTTTTTT. It encodes CASSPTGGNTGELFF.

This clone was seen at least ten times. The chain links TRBV7-9 to TRBJ2-1, with TRBD2 matching 8 bases. V dropped 5 bases and J dropped 7; count of bases not matched to a gene: 7. The CDR3 runs 14 residues. Germline CDR1 SEHNR, CDR2 FQNEAQ (reference sequence). The CDR3 loop reads CASSRPPGGNEQFF. CDR3 nucleotides: TGTGCCAGCAGCCGACCGCCGGGGGGGAATGAGCAGTTCTTC.

V is TRBV19 and J is TRBJ2-3, with D perhaps TRBD2 (5 bases). Trimming removed 5 bases at V and 6 bases at J, with 9 bases between. This CDR3 is built from 12 residues. Germline V CDR1 and CDR2: LNHDA, SQIVND (reference sequence). The CDR3 sequence is CASSPRGDTQYF. Here the CDR3 DNA reads TGTGCCAGTAGTCCCCGAGGGGATACGCAGTATTTT.

The chain recombines TRBV9 with TRBJ2-7; the D is unclear. V lost 4 bases and J lost 1, with 15 bases in between. The CDR3 runs to 15 residues. CDR1 and CDR2 (germline): SGDLS, YYNGEE. The CDR3 is CASSPDLVPSYEQYF. Written as DNA, the CDR3 is TGTGCCAGCAGCCCCGACTTAGTACCTTCCTACGAGCAGTACTTC.

V usage is TRBV5-1 and J usage is TRBJ1-1; D is unresolved. The germline CDR1 and CDR2 sequences are SGHRS and YFSETQ. The CDR3 extends over 13 amino acids. The V gene lost 2 bases and the J gene lost 6 bases, with 11 bases spanning the gap. The DNA of the CDR3 is TGCGCCAGCAGCTTAGAAGGAGGCGCTGAAGCTTTCTTT. It specifies CASSLEGGAEAFF.

A remark on this clone: A far larger clone is just one base off, so this is likely a read error. Different DNA sequences within this sample yield the same CDR3. The rearrangement joins TRBV29-1 to TRBJ1-1; 9 positions agree with TRBD1. The CDR3 is made up of 14 amino acids. Looked up from germline, CDR1 is SQVTM and CDR2 is ANQGSEA. Here the CDR3 reads CSVVGGQGSTEAFF. CDR3 DNA: TGCAGCGTTGTGGGGGGACAGGGATCCACTGAAGCTTTCTTC.

V usage is TRBV4-1 and J usage is TRBJ2-5, with 7 nucleotides matching TRBD2. The germline V gene encodes CDR1 MGHRA and CDR2 YSYEKL. V trimming: 3 bases; J trimming: 3 bases; junction bases outside the gene matches: 7. CDR3 length: 15 amino acids. The CDR3 here is CASSHSGFSEETQYF. The CDR3 nucleotides read TGCGCCAGCAGCCATAGCGGGTTTTCTGAAGAGACCCAGTACTTC.

V is TRBV19 and J is TRBJ2-7, with TRBD2 as a possible D gene (6 bases). The CDR3 length is 15 residues. From germline, CDR1 is LNHDA and CDR2 SQIVND (reference sequence). Between the trimmed V and J ends, which lost 6 bases and 7 bases, there was a span of 22 bases. The CDR3 DNA reads TGTGCCAGTAGGATTACCGGGACTGCGGCTACTGAGCAGTACTTC. It is translated as CASRITGTAATEQYF. The full variable domain, in which reference TRBV19 and TRBJ2-7 provide the parts outside the CDR3, is DGGITQSPKYLFRKEGQNVTLSCEQNLNHDAMYWYRQDPGQGLRLIYYSQIVNDFQKGDIAEGYSVSREKKESFPLTVTSAQKNPTAFYLCASRITGTAATEQYFGPGTRLTVT.

CDR3 DNA: TGTGCCAGCACCTCTCACAGGGGGTACACTGAAGCTTTCTTT. The encoded protein is CASTSHRGYTEAFF. The chain combines TRBV27 with TRBJ1-1, with TRBD1 matching over 8 bases. The CDR3 contains 14 residues. V was clipped by 7 bases and J by 3 bases; unmatched bases: 7. Germline values: CDR1 MNHEY, CDR2 SMNVEV (reference sequence).